The clone carrying this T cell receptor beta chain has only a few counts. The study recruited healthy Caucasian donors from Russia who were aged about 6 to 90. The data belong to a study of blood T cells in healthy people across ages. The overall study: Template switching retrieved approximately one barcoded beta molecule for each two T cells.

The ends were cut back, 8 bases at V and 2 bases at J, with 20 bases in the middle. Per germline, CDR1 SQVTM and CDR2 ANQGSEA. The CDR3 totals 15 residues. Using a J-beta primer mix together with a sample-barcoded 5' primer, a second PCR was run for about 6 to 12 cycles. The template-switch adaptor, which had 12 random nucleotides, put a tag on each cDNA molecule. No fewer than 3 million CDR3-containing paired-end reads came from each sample. In TCRdb, the 5' RACE reads were re-called with MiXCR into one record per CDR3 protein. The sample includes approximately 670,000 distinct CDR3 sequences, 40% to 50% of them seen just once.

Sequenced material: blood. This sequence was found in a man aged 80 or over in good health. This chain uses TRBV29-1 with TRBJ2-3; D unresolved. The CDR3 DNA follows: TGCAGCTCAAACCCGACGGGTTATAACACAGATACGCAGTATTTT. Its protein product is CSSNPTGYNTDTQYF.